Described below is a single TCR beta chain sequence and its context. Its binding antigen is unknown. No per-base quality is available; no much larger clone lies one base away. There are 15 amino acids in the CDR3, from cysteine to phenylalanine inclusive. The CDR3 DNA has 45 bases and is translated from base 1. V is cut by 4 bases and J by 2 bases, and the space between the germline ends is 10 bases. CDR1 SGHRS and CDR2 YFSETQ were looked up in the germline V gene. The immunoSEQ Assay, a bias-controlled multiplex PCR, was used to amplify TCRbeta CDR3 regions from genomic DNA. The authors' pipeline ran thus. Nucleated cell counts per sample were estimated from amplification of reference gene primers within the assay. Sequence reads were collapsed and filtered to measure the absolute abundance of every unique TCRbeta CDR3 rearrangement. Productive Simpson clonality was computed per sample as the square root of Simpson's diversity index over productive rearrangements. Here the immuneACCESS table is served through TCRdb, limited to in-frame sequences with V and J called. Missing clones are a known gap in these copies; in checked studies unresolved V genes cover under half, and the rest lacks a known reason. The V and J calls and the clone size are those of that table, but D and trimming were determined from the DNA. In this sample the table shows about 130,000 clones, over 75% of which occur a single time. The ten largest account for over 9.5% of the sample.

Each collaborating institution followed its own protocols to collect whole blood in K2EDTA tubes. For TCRbeta analysis, collaborators shipped samples as frozen whole blood, isolated PBMCs, or DNA extracted from either of those sample types. These data come from a study of blood T cell repertoires in COVID-19 (dated by TCRdb to about 2020). In terms of the full investigation: Samples covering the acute and convalescent phases of COVID-19 were provided by collaborators in the United States, Italy and Spain. The prospective study material was composed of cDNA or gDNA derived from T cells, B-cell-depleted T cells, or PBMCs. Deeply sampled blood TCRbeta repertoires from subjects exposed to, actively infected with, or recovered from COVID-19 were included in the dataset. The repertoires were made available in a free public database intended to serve as a resource for research on the immune response to SARS-CoV-2. Samples were obtained from the ongoing ImmuneRACE study (first 160 participants) and from about 1,300 subjects provided by 6 global collaborators. A de-identified subject ID, COVID-19 status, age in years and sex were almost always included in the sample metadata. Where available, HLA class I and class II types were obtained from metadata supplied by the sample provider rather than from assay-based typing.

Beyond this particular receptor, the publication reports: Clinical and demographic metadata were provided uncurated, with the amount varying by source and participant.

The sequenced material came from peripheral blood. The chain employs TRBV5-1 and TRBJ2-6; matching of 7 bases hints at TRBD1 as the D gene. The sequence was collected from a man aged 55 to 70 with acute or convalescent COVID-19. For the CDR3, the sequence is CASSQGGPGANVLTF. Read as DNA, the sequence is TGCGCCAGCAGCCAGGGGGGTCCTGGGGCCAACGTCCTGACTTTC.